The clone carrying this T cell receptor beta chain was seen ten or more times. Each CDR3 protein is one row after TCRdb ran MiXCR on the RT-PCR reads. The table shows around 700,000 distinct CDR3 sequences, with around 14% occurring only once. The V gene's germline CDR1 is SQVTM and CDR2 ANQGSEA. The CDR3 sequence is 14 residues long. V lost 7 bases to trimming and J lost 0 bases, with 15 bases between them. The sequence came from a female donor in good health, serving as a healthy control. Specimen: memory CD4+ T cells from blood. The chain employs TRBV29-1 and TRBJ1-1; the D gene is possibly TRBD1 (6 bases). In DNA form, the CDR3 reads TGCAGCGGGACAGAGACCCCCATGAACACTGAAGCTTTCTTT. Translated, it gives CSGTETPMNTEAFF.